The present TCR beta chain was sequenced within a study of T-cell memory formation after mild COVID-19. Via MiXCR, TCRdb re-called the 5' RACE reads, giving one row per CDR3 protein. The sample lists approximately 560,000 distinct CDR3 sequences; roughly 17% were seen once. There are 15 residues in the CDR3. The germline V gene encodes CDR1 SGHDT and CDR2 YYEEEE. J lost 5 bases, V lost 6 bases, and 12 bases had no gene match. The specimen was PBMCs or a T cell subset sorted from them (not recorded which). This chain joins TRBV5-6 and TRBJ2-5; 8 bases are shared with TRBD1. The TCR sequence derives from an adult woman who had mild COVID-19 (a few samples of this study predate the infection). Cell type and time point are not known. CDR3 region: CASTKPDRGRETQYF. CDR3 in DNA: TGTGCCAGCACCAAACCTGACAGGGGCCGGGAGACCCAGTACTTC.